This T cell receptor beta chain was obtained from a study of identical twins. Germline CDR1 is DFQATT and CDR2 is SNEGSKA (reference sequence). The CDR3 loop spans 15 amino acids. Losses at the gene ends were 6 bases for V and 7 bases for J; bases not matched to a gene: 10. TCRdb re-called the 5' RACE reads through MiXCR, storing one row per CDR3 protein. Of roughly 690,000 distinct CDR3 sequences listed, 21% are singletons. This clonotype has ten or more counts. A further study also used this sample, focusing on T cells expressing NK-cell markers.

The sample comprised PBMCs. The source of this sequence is a woman in her late teens or twenties in good health. The chain has TRBV20-1 and TRBJ1-5, with 12 bases lining up with TRBD1. In DNA form, the CDR3 reads TGCAGTGCGAAAGGGACAGGGGGCGAGGGACAGCCCCAGCATTTT. Protein sequence: CSAKGTGGEGQPQHF.